This passage covers 11 T cell receptor beta chains from one sample sequenced in a study of low-dose radiotherapy and immunotherapy resistance in tumors. Sample time point: after trial treatment. Treatment meaning: LDRT plus nivolumab, ipilimumab, low-dose cyclophosphamide and aspirin (RACIN trial). TRAV- and TRBV-specific primers primed first-strand cDNA, covering alpha and beta chains. The PCR that amplified TCRs ran for about 18 cycles, relying on a constant-region primer and a V-primer adapter. TCRdb reprocessed the reads via MiXCR and lists one record per CDR3 protein. Among more than 50,000 distinct CDR3 sequences, 20% to 25% were seen once, and the ten largest hold under 7%. The sample here was PBMCs, taken after low-dose radiotherapy plus immunotherapy. All receptors derive from a male donor with prostate cancer.

This clonotype was observed at least ten times. This chain uses TRBV20-1 with TRBJ2-2, with 11 nucleotides matching TRBD1. Trimming at V came to 6 bases and at J to 3 bases, leaving 9 bases not matched to a gene. From germline, CDR1 is DFQATT and CDR2 SNEGSKA (reference sequence). The CDR3 is 16 amino acids. The CDR3 bases are TGCAGTGCAACCCGGACAGGGGGCCTCGACACCGGGGAGCTGTTTTTT. Protein sequence: CSATRTGGLDTGELFF.

This clonotype has at least ten counts. This chain links TRBV2 with TRBJ1-2; TRBD1 matches 8 bases. The CDR3 sequence is 14 residues long. V shed 5 bases and J 10 bases; nucleotides not matched to a gene: 12. CDR1 SNHLY and CDR2 FYNNEI come from the germline V gene. The DNA for the CDR3 is TGTGCCAGCAGTACCCAGGGACAGGTCCCCACCTACACCTTC. Translated: CASSTQGQVPTYTF.

This clonotype was recorded many times. This chain uses TRBV2 with TRBJ2-2; no reliable D call. Germline V gives CDR1 SNHLY, CDR2 FYNNEI. The CDR3 extends over 14 amino acids. V lost 4 bases and J lost 4, with 10 bases in between. The CDR3 DNA follows: TGTGCCAGCAGTGTACGGTGGGGCACCGGGGAGCTGTTTTTT. It translates to CASSVRWGTGELFF.

This clonotype was seen ten or more times. The V gene is TRBV5-8, the J gene TRBJ1-4; D possibly corresponds to TRBD1 (5 bases). CDR1 and CDR2 (germline): SGHTS, YDEGEE. The CDR3 extends over 13 amino acids. V was trimmed by 9 bases and J by 8 bases, leaving 17 bases between them. CDR3 coding DNA: TGTGCCACCCTAGCTCCAGGGAGCGAAAAACTGTTTTTT. Encoded protein: CATLAPGSEKLFF.

This chain links TRBV4-2 with TRBJ1-5; the D is unclear. The CDR3 is 15 amino acids. V lost 1 base and J 4 bases, leaving 11 bases between the germline ends. Germline CDR1 is LGHNA and CDR2 is YNFKEQ. The CDR3 region has the DNA TGTGCCAGCAGCCAAGTTGAAGAACTGAATCAGCCCCAGCATTTT. Protein sequence: CASSQVEELNQPQHF.

This clonotype was seen repeatedly, ten times or more. The chain couples TRBV11-1 to TRBJ2-2; no definite D call. This CDR3 has 15 amino acids. The V end lost 5 bases, the J end lost 3 bases, and 13 bases lay between the germline ends. Germline CDR1 SGHAT, CDR2 FQDESV (reference sequence). The CDR3 nucleotides read TGTGCCAGCAGCCCTGAAATTGGGTACACCGGGGAGCTGTTTTTT. Protein product: CASSPEIGYTGELFF.

A word on this clonotype: A read error likely explains this, since a far larger clone differs by one base. This chain uses TRBV5-3 with TRBJ2-3; D gene unclear. TRBV5-3 qualifies as an ORF whose function is uncertain. This CDR3 is built from 15 residues. The CDR3 spells CASSLGGFSTDAQYF. The CDR3 coding sequence is TGCGCCAGCAGCTTGGGTGGGTTCAGCACAGATGCGCAGTATTTT.

The chain links TRBV19 to TRBJ1-2; 8 bases agree with TRBD1. The V and J ends lost 5 bases and 4 bases, in that order; junction bases with no gene match: 12. Germline lookup yields CDR1 LNHDA and CDR2 SQIVND (reference sequence). The CDR3 runs to 16 residues. The CDR3 sequence: CASSEEDRVSTYGYTF. As DNA, the CDR3 is TGTGCCAGTAGTGAAGAGGACAGGGTTAGTACCTATGGCTACACCTTC.

To note about this clonotype: A far larger clone is a single base away, which makes a read error likely. The chain employs TRBV28 and TRBJ2-1; no clear D gene. Germline V lookup: CDR1 MDHEN, CDR2 SYDVKM. The germline V and J ends were trimmed by 5 bases and 10 bases, with 18 bases remaining between them. The CDR3 is made up of 14 amino acids. CDR3 amino acids: CASSPQDPLYEQFF. Written as DNA, the CDR3 is TGTGCCAGCAGTCCGCAGGACCCCCTCTACGAGCAGTTCTTC.

This clonotype was observed many times. The chain is built from TRBV7-9 and TRBJ1-2, with a possible D match to TRBD1 (5 bases). The CDR3 totals 14 residues. The V gene lost 0 bases and the J gene lost 4 bases, with 9 bases spanning the gap. Germline CDR1 is SEHNR and CDR2 is FQNEAQ (reference sequence). The CDR3 nucleotides read TGTGCCAGCAGCTTAGCCGGGGGTCCCTATGGCTACACCTTC. Residues: CASSLAGGPYGYTF.

This clonotype was seen more than once but under ten times. The chain is built from TRBV28 and TRBJ1-5; D gene ambiguous. CDR1 MDHEN and CDR2 SYDVKM come from the germline V gene. The CDR3 sequence is 13 residues long. V was trimmed by 4 bases and J by 3 bases, leaving 7 bases between them. As DNA, the CDR3 is TGTGCCAGCAGTTGGACTGTCAATCAGCCCCAGCATTTT. Translated, it gives CASSWTVNQPQHF.